Listed here is a single TCR beta chain. Nobody among the patients had been given any treatment before thyroid surgery. The record originates from a study of metastatic and nonmetastatic thyroid tumors. The V and J ends lost 5 bases and 0 bases, in that order; junction bases with no gene match: 7. There are 18 residues in the CDR3. CDR1 and CDR2 from the germline V gene are MNHEY and SMNVEV (reference sequence). MiXCR re-clonotyped the PCR reads for TCRdb. This table has tens of thousands of clones, about 27% appearing once. The clonotype comes from a male donor with papillary thyroid cancer or a benign thyroid nodule (not recorded which). Some clones in this sample may be carry-over from other donors' samples. The sample taken for sequencing was blood. The genes are TRBV27 and TRBJ2-3; 14 bases line up with TRBD2. The CDR3 sequence: CASSPGTSGSGSTDTQYF. The CDR3 coding sequence is TGTGCCAGCAGTCCAGGGACTAGCGGGAGTGGGAGCACAGATACGCAGTATTTT.